The present entry profiles one T cell receptor (beta chain) with its context. This clone was seen only once. This clone's antigen is unknown. Within one base of it there is no much larger clone, and no base qualities were kept. The time point label corresponds to: about 28 days (+/-7) after the second vaccine dose. AZD1222 recipients with second doses at about 4 weeks or about 12 weeks were pooled, because spike-specific TCR depth and breadth did not differ between schedules. Vaccinee samples came from UK trials COV001 and COV002, including a single-blind randomized controlled phase 2/3 trial of AZD1222 (ChAdOx1 nCoV-19) in healthy adults. For TCRbeta chain sequencing, PBMC samples from trial participants were taken at day 0 and at day 28 after the second dose. The data belong to a study of T cell responses to AZD1222 COVID-19 vaccine (dated by TCRdb to the early 2020s). For context, the study as a whole: TCR sequencing was performed for about 240 trial participants, of whom around 210 were given two doses of AZD1222 and roughly 25 were given two doses of MenACWY control vaccine. Trial participants were enrolled into age subgroups of 18-55, 56-69 and 70-plus years, which contained roughly 140, 27 and 60 TCR-sequenced participants, respectively. The study at large found these results: CD4 TCRs associated with the vaccine covered the entire spike protein, and the dominant responses were in regions 160-218 and 743-854. Reportedly, almost half of the unique spike-specific TCRs recognized epitopes lying outside the regions that are mutated in the B.1.351 and B.1.1.7 variants. Only five to seven AZD1222 recipients were SARS-CoV-2 seropositive at baseline, limiting conclusions about previously exposed vaccinees. After two AZD1222 doses, spike-specific TCR breadth and depth were significantly higher than at day 0 and than in MenACWY recipients. Because no samples from the day 14 peak response were available, repertoires could be characterized only after the peak T cell response. Participants were mostly white British, with more females than males. The authors suggested clonal diversity may have been underestimated. In the small 56-69-year group, the increase in depth fell short of significance, most likely because of low power.

The CDR3 regions of human TCRbeta chains were analyzed by immunosequencing. Under the source paper's analysis protocol: TCRs in the repertoires were compared against a reference library of SARS-CoV-2-specific TCRs that had been generated with the MIRA antigen-specificity platform. Breadth meant the fraction of unique TCRs that were SARS-CoV-2-associated, whereas depth meant the fraction of total T cells that were SARS-CoV-2-associated. Using the MIRA data, each spike-specific TCR was assigned both to the spike region to which the TCR was reactive and to a CD4 or CD8 class. Log10-transformed breadth and depth values were compared by one-way ANOVA with Sidak's multiple comparisons tests. TCRdb stores this immuneACCESS table with in-frame sequences only. Part of the clones is absent; in the studies checked, under half of the shortfall reflects unresolved V genes, and no reason is known for the rest. The D gene and trimming were derived from the DNA, and the V and J assignments and clone size from that table. This sample holds around 130,000 clones; 89% were observed only once. About 9.5% of the sample is in the top ten clones.

The sample here was peripheral blood, taken 28 days after the second AZD1222 dose. The TCR was taken from an adult who received the AZD1222 COVID-19 vaccine.

The CDR3 protein sequence reads: CASSLGPADTQYF. At the DNA level, the sequence is TGTGCCAGCAGTTTAGGGCCCGCCGATACGCAGTATTTT. The chain links TRBV12-3 or TRBV12-4 with TRBJ2-3, with no reliable assignment of the D segment. Inclusive of the bounding cysteine and phenylalanine, the CDR3 is 13 residues long. Only CDR3 DNA is held: 39 bases, read in frame from base 1. V and J are truncated by 1 base and 6 bases respectively, leaving an intervening sequence of 8 bases.